This TCR delta chain comes out of a study of Vδ1+ human thymocytes (dated by TCRdb to the late 2010s). With regard to the full study: mRNA-level TRG and TRD CDR3 repertoires of highly purified Vdelta1+ thymocytes from young children were characterised as a data resource. Validation of the multiplex-based CDR3 amplicon strategy against 5'RACE-based CDR3 amplicon generation methods had been performed previously. The paper as a whole reports these results and caveats: The use of highly purified populations and single-cell validation was advised by the authors, since misinterpretation of bulk repertoire data could be caused by unexpected Vdelta2 sequences. Thymic TRG and TRD repertoires appeared highly polyclonal with Gaussian CDR3 length distributions, unlike oligoclonal peripheral blood repertoires. Many TRG clonotypes were shared between donors (up to roughly 7x10^3), whereas TRD repertoires were essentially private (max about 120 shared). Even though sort purity was high, around a fifth of thymic TRD sequences were Vdelta2 (and few were Vdelta3), which was not the case for the peripheral blood Vdelta1+ controls. Because no clustering by age or sex was seen, donors were not stratified by age or sex in the analyses.

In the germline V gene, CDR1 corresponds to TSWWSYY and CDR2 to QGS. V is cut back by 0 bases and J by 2 bases, with 18 bases in the junction unmatched. The CDR3 covers 20 residues, taking in both the cysteine and the phenylalanine. The entry retains the CDR3 DNA only, 60 bases that are in frame from base 1. RNA was isolated using the RNeasy mini kit, and reverse transcription was performed with Superscript III. To generate the CDR3 amplicons, a multiplex PCR was run using pooled V-gene forward primers together with a constant-region reverse primer that carried Illumina adaptor overhangs. After gel purification, amplicons were indexed with Nextera index primers over approximately 8 extra PCR cycles and were then purified with AMPure XP beads. Libraries were sequenced on an Illumina MiSeq with paired-end 250 bp reads, dual indexing and about 20% PhiX spike-in. The original pipeline was this. FastQC was used to quality check the reads, while ea-utils fastq-join merged the TRG read pairs. Annotation of sequences was performed with IMGT/HighV-QUEST, only productive sequences with unambiguous V-gene assignment were retained, and clonotypes were defined by identical CDR3 sequence. VDJtools 1.1.1, tcR 2.2.3, Treemap and vegan Shannon diversity in R 3.4.4 were used for downstream analysis. TCRdb reprocessed the public reads with the caller CATT; rows with the same DNA were merged afterwards. The V and J calls were determined by TCRdb, not by the authors. The sample data list about 25,000 delta-chain clones, and roughly 6.7% of these were observed just once. Of the sample, 0.8% to 1% falls within the top ten clones.

There are a few counts of this clone. The specificity of this receptor is unknown. No base-level quality is on record; no much larger clone is a single base apart. Thymic samples were depleted of alphabeta T cells, then CD3+ TCRVdelta1+ TCRVdelta2- thymocytes were FACS-sorted. The purity of the sorted Vdelta1+ thymocytes was between roughly 97% and 99.6%. Thymic specimens were obtained from fewer than ten paediatric patients, aged from 5 days to 15 months, who were undergoing corrective cardiac surgery. The thymic tissue was dispersed, and mononuclear cells were isolated using a Histopaque-1077 density gradient. The staining antibodies were anti-TCRVdelta1 clone TS8.2, anti-TCRVdelta2 clone B6, anti-CD3 clone HIT3a and anti-TCRalphabeta clone IP26.

The source is a girl under three years old who had congenital heart surgery. The receptor chain draws on TRDV1 and TRDJ1, with 7 bases in between that match TRDD3. Source material: Vdelta1+ gamma-delta thymocytes from the thymus. Interpreted using the paper, the cell subset or site label stands for: FACS-sorted CD3+ TCRalphabeta- TCRVdelta1+ TCRVdelta2- thymocytes. The bases read TGTGCTCTTGGGGAACTAGTTGCCCTCTACTGGGGTGGCTCGACCGATAAACTCATCTTT. Its product reads: CALGELVALYWGGSTDKLIF.